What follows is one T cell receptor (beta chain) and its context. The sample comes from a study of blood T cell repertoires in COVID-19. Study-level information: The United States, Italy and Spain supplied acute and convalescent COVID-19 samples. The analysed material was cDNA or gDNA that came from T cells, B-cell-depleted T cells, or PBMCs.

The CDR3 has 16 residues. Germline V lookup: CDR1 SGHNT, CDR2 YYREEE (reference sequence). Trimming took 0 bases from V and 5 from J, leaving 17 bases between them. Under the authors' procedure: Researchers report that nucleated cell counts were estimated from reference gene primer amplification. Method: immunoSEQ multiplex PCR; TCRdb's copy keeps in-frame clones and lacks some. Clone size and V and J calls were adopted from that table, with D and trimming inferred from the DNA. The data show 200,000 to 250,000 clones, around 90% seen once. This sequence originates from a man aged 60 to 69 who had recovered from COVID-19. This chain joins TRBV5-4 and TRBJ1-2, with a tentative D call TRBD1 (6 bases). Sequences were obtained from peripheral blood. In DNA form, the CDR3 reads TGTGCCAGCAGCTTGGCGGGGGCCGCCGGGAGGTATGGCTACACCTTC. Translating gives CASSLAGAAGRYGYTF.